The 17 T cell receptor beta chains in this list originate from one sample, sequenced in a study of CD8 T cells in Susac syndrome (dated by TCRdb to between 2018 and 2020). Receptor libraries were prepared by the immunoSEQ multiplex PCR assay. RNA was extracted with the RNeasy kit and roughly 0.45 to 1 ug was reverse transcribed using random hexamers. TCRdb applied fastp at Q25 and MiXCR to the public reads, then kept only in-frame beta chains. Identical CDR3 protein sequences are pooled into one entry, listed with their most common genes and DNA. The table for this sample lists approximately 130,000 distinct CDR3 sequences; 94% of them were counted only once. Roughly 0.095% of the sample belongs to the ten largest clones. Material: CD4+ T cells from PBMCs. These TCRs come from a human donor in good health.

The V gene is TRBV20-1, the J gene TRBJ2-7; 7 bases match TRBD1. Germline lookup yields CDR1 DFQATT and CDR2 SNEGSKA (reference sequence). The CDR3 spans 13 residues. J lost 0 bases, V lost 7 bases, and 6 bases had no gene match. This CDR3 reads CSVLGQRSYEQYF. In DNA, the CDR3 is TGCAGTGTCCTGGGACAGCGCTCCTACGAGCAGTACTTC.

The chain carries TRBV4-3 and TRBJ1-2; D gene uncertain. Germline CDR1 and CDR2: LGHNA and YSLEER. CDR3 length: 17 residues. Trimming left V 2 bases short and J 9 bases short, with 25 bases between. In DNA, the CDR3 is TGCGCCAGCAGCCAAACTTTCTCTGGAGACACGTGGCGTAGCTACACCTTC. Translation: CASSQTFSGDTWRSYTF.

This sequence joins TRBV10-1 and TRBJ2-2, with 12 bases identical to TRBD2. CDR1 and CDR2 (germline): WNHNN, SYGVQD (reference sequence). This CDR3 region has 17 residues. V trimming: 3 bases; J trimming: 6 bases; junction bases outside the gene matches: 8. CDR3 loop: CASSENPSGRAAGELFF. For the CDR3, the DNA is TGCGCCAGCAGTGAAAATCCTAGCGGGAGGGCGGCCGGGGAGCTGTTTTTT.

The chain has TRBV4-3 and TRBJ2-5; tentative D call: TRBD1 (6 bases). Per germline, CDR1 LGHNA and CDR2 YSLEER. The CDR3 loop spans 15 amino acids. V was pared by 0 bases and J by 6 bases, with 14 bases between. The CDR3: CASSQDSRGEKTQYF. As DNA, the CDR3 is TGCGCCAGCAGCCAAGATTCCAGGGGTGAGAAGACCCAGTACTTC.

This chain links TRBV7-9 with TRBJ2-1, with D perhaps matching TRBD2 (6 bases). The length of the CDR3 is 15 residues. The germline V gene has CDR1 SEHNR and CDR2 FQNEAQ (reference sequence). With 8 bases removed from V and 3 bases from J, the gap between germline ends came to 17 bases. Here the CDR3 DNA reads TGTGCCAGCCAGCTTATGGAGGGGCGCTACAATGAGCAGTTCTTC. It specifies CASQLMEGRYNEQFF.

CDR3 in amino acids: CASSLDPTGARNEQYF. The CDR3, as DNA: TGTGCCAGCAGTCTGGATCCCACAGGGGCCAGGAACGAGCAGTACTTC. This chain links TRBV28 with TRBJ2-7; 7 bases are shared with TRBD1. The CDR3 totals 16 residues. Germline CDR1 is MDHEN and CDR2 is SYDVKM. The V segment lost 5 bases and the J segment 5 bases; nucleotides outside the gene matches: 15.

This sequence joins TRBV6-1 and TRBJ1-4; 7 bases map to TRBD1. The germline gives CDR1 MNHNS, CDR2 SASEGT. The ends lost 1 base at V and 1 base at J; junction bases unmatched: 9. The length of the CDR3 is 18 residues. The DNA for the CDR3 is TGTGCCAGCAGTGAAGGTCGGGGACAGAGAGGAACTAATGAAAAACTGTTTTTT. Protein: CASSEGRGQRGTNEKLFF.

The chain links TRBV5-1 to TRBJ2-7, with a weak D call TRBD1 (6 bases). Germline CDR1 is SGHRS and CDR2 is YFSETQ. This CDR3 spans 15 amino acids. The V end was cut by 0 bases, the J end by 3 bases, with 13 bases between. As DNA, the CDR3 is TGCGCCAGCAGCTTGGCACAGGGCCCCCTCTACGAGCAGTACTTC. Protein sequence: CASSLAQGPLYEQYF.

This clonotype was counted once. The chain employs TRBV29-1 and TRBJ2-7, with D perhaps being TRBD1 or TRBD2 (6 bases each). Between the trimmed V and J ends, which lost 4 bases and 7 bases, there was a span of 14 bases. CDR3 size: 12 residues. CDR1 is SQVTM, CDR2 ANQGSEA, per germline. CDR3 sequence reads: CSVAYRGGEQYF. The CDR3 nucleotides read TGCAGCGTTGCCTACAGAGGGGGGGAGCAGTACTTC.

In nucleotides, the CDR3 is TGCGCCAGCAGCCCGGGACTAGCGTCATGGGAGCAGTTCTTC. Its translation is CASSPGLASWEQFF. The chain recombines TRBV4-3 with TRBJ2-1, with 10 bases aligning to TRBD2. This CDR3 contains 14 residues. Per the germline V gene, CDR1 is LGHNA and CDR2 is YSLEER. With V trimmed by 4 bases and J by 10 bases, 7 bases remained unmatched.

This clonotype was seen only once. The chain couples TRBV27 to TRBJ1-4; TRBD1 agrees at 7 bases. Germline V gene lookup returns CDR1 MNHEY and CDR2 SMNVEV (reference sequence). Trimming at V came to 6 bases and at J to 8 bases, leaving 9 bases not matched to a gene. This CDR3 has 14 amino acids. Here the CDR3 DNA reads TGTGCCAGCAGCGTACAGGGGAACAGGGAAAAACTGTTTTTT. It encodes CASSVQGNREKLFF.

The chain recombines TRBV27 with TRBJ2-7, with D perhaps assigned TRBD1 or TRBD2 (7 bases each). Deletions cut 6 bases from V and 2 bases from J, with 17 bases between. Germline V gene lookup returns CDR1 MNHEY and CDR2 SMNVEV (reference sequence). The CDR3 sequence is 15 residues long. CDR3 region: CASSPQGGFPYEQYF. CDR3 in DNA: TGTGCCAGCAGCCCCCAGGGGGGGTTCCCCTACGAGCAGTACTTC.

The chain carries TRBV6-2 or TRBV6-3 and TRBJ2-1; D is perhaps TRBD2 (6 bases). V was clipped by 6 bases and J by 5 bases, with 26 bases between them. The length of the CDR3 is 18 residues. CDR1 is MNHEY, CDR2 SVGEGT, per germline. CDR3 DNA: TGTGCCAGCAGGGGATCTAGGCGGGAATCCAACAAAAACAATGAGCAGTTCTTC. Encoded protein: CASRGSRRESNKNNEQFF.

The chain couples TRBV6-1 to TRBJ1-1; D not resolved. Deletions cut 0 bases from V and 0 bases from J, with 11 bases between. This CDR3 contains 16 residues. Germline V lookup: CDR1 MNHNS, CDR2 SASEGT. The CDR3, as DNA: TGTGCCAGCAGTGAAGCGCAAATGGGAGTGAACACTGAAGCTTTCTTT. Its protein product is CASSEAQMGVNTEAFF.

The chain combines TRBV6-2 or TRBV6-3 with TRBJ1-2; 9 nucleotides line up with TRBD1. Germline CDR1 reads MNHEY; CDR2 reads SVGEGT. Unmatched junction bases numbered 15, after V lost 10 bases and J lost 6 bases. The CDR3 loop spans 15 amino acids. The CDR3 is CATRPPKRDRDGYTF. CDR3 sequence (DNA): TGTGCCACCCGACCACCTAAAAGGGACAGGGATGGCTACACCTTC.

The rearrangement uses TRBV3-1 and TRBJ2-5, with 7 bases fitting TRBD2. V trimming: 3 bases; J trimming: 5 bases; junction bases outside the gene matches: 3. The CDR3 runs 13 residues. CDR1 LGHDT and CDR2 YNNKEL come from the germline V gene (reference sequence). The CDR3 bases are TGTGCCAGCAGCCAGACTAGCTTGGAGACCCAGTACTTC. Amino acid sequence: CASSQTSLETQYF.

The chain has TRBV20-1 and TRBJ2-5; TRBD2 is a possible D gene (6 bases). Germline V gene data show CDR1 as DFQATT and CDR2 as SNEGSKA (reference sequence). This CDR3 is 14 amino acids long. V shed 4 bases and J shed 5 bases, with 17 bases lying between them. The CDR3 bases are TGCAGTGCTAAATCCGGGACTCCGGGGGAGACCCAGTACTTC. Residues: CSAKSGTPGETQYF.